This T cell receptor beta chain came from a study of CD8+CD57+ T cells in acquired aplastic anemia. This clonotype was seen ten or more times. Using genomic DNA as the template, TCR beta VDJ and CDR3 profiling was carried out. TCRdb reprocessed the reads with MiXCR, giving one entry per CDR3 protein. The table lists 150,000 to 170,000 distinct CDR3 sequences, just over 50% of them singletons. Sequenced patients had shown CD8+CD57+ cell expansion by flow cytometry. Patients were treatment-naive when blood was sampled. The germline V and J ends were trimmed by 1 base and 4 bases, with 8 bases remaining between them. The CDR3 extends over 14 amino acids. Germline V gives CDR1 MGHRA, CDR2 YSYEKL.

Sequenced: sorted CD4+, CD8+, or CD8+CD57+ T cells (not recorded which) from PBMCs. The chain joins TRBV4-1 to TRBJ2-1; no clear D. The receptor was derived from a human donor with aplastic anemia. The CDR3 region is CASSQGMTYNEQFF. CDR3 nucleotides: TGCGCCAGCAGCCAAGGTATGACTTACAATGAGCAGTTCTTC.